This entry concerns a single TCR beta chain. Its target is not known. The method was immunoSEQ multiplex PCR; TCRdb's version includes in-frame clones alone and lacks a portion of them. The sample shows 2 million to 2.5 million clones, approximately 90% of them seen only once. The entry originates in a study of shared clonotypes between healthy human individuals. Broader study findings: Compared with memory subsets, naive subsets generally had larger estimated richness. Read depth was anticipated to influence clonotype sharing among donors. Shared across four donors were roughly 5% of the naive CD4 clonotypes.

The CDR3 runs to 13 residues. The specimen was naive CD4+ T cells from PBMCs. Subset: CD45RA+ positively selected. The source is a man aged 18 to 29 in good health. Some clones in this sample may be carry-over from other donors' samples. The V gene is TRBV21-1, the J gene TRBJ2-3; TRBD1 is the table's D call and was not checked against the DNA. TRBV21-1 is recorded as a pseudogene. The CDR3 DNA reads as TGTGCCCCCCAGGTTAACTGCACAGATACGCAGTATTTT. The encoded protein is CAPQVNCTDTQYF.